A single count supports the clone carrying this TCR beta chain. This sample stems from a study of CD8 T cells in Susac syndrome. Random hexamers were used to reverse transcribe the RNA input (about 0.5 to 1 ug). An immunoSEQ multiplex PCR generated amplified TCR beta CDR3 products spanning 54 Vbeta and 13 Jbeta. Each CDR3 protein gets one entry after TCRdb re-called the immunoSEQ multiplex PCR reads with MiXCR. The sample shows around 130,000 distinct CDR3 sequences, 90% to 95% of them seen only once. With V trimmed by 8 bases and J by 3 bases, 7 bases remained unmatched. The CDR3 has 13 residues. CDR1 is SGHRS and CDR2 is YFSETQ in the germline V gene. Healthy donors served as age- and sex-matched controls. Negative isolation was used for CD8+ and CD4+ T cells and FACS enrichment for TEMRA cells.

The source material was CD4+ T cells from PBMCs. The origin of this receptor is a human donor in good health. The chain combines TRBV5-1 with TRBJ1-1, with 7 bases that match TRBD1. This CDR3 is CASKDRKDTEAFF. The CDR3 coding sequence is TGCGCCAGTAAGGACAGGAAGGACACTGAAGCTTTCTTT.